One sample yielded the 21 T cell receptor beta chains listed below, sequenced in a study of naive and memory T cell subsets. Reverse transcription of blood and skin TCR RNA was primed at alpha and beta constant regions. TCRdb reprocessed the 5' RACE reads with MiXCR, giving one entry per CDR3 protein. The table has tens of thousands of distinct CDR3 sequences, approximately 22% seen once. Adult healthy volunteers gave 2.5 ml peripheral blood for whole-blood RNA. All receptors come from a female donor in good health.

The V call is TRBV7-9, the J call TRBJ2-7; perhaps TRBD2 as D (6 bases). The germline V and J ends were trimmed by 5 bases and 4 bases, with 15 bases remaining between them. Germline V gene sequence: CDR1 SEHNR, CDR2 FQNEAQ (reference sequence). The CDR3 runs 14 residues. The CDR3 is CASSTASLAYEQYF. The CDR3 DNA is TGTGCCAGCAGCACAGCCTCACTAGCTTACGAGCAGTACTTC.

This clonotype appeared many times. The chain couples TRBV12-3 or TRBV12-4 to TRBJ2-7, with D unclear. This CDR3 comprises 13 residues. V lost 1 base to trimming and J lost 2 bases, with 6 bases between them. CDR3 in DNA: TGTGCCAGCAGTTTAGACGGAGCCTACGAGCAGTACTTC. Translated: CASSLDGAYEQYF.

This clonotype was counted once. This sequence joins TRBV15 and TRBJ2-5, with D perhaps TRBD2 (6 bases). The CDR3 contains 17 residues. The germline V and J ends were trimmed by 1 base and 0 bases, with 15 bases remaining between them. Germline lookup yields CDR1 LNHNV and CDR2 YYDKDF (reference sequence). Here the CDR3 DNA reads TGTGCCACCAGCAGAGGGGCGTACGGGGGAAACCAAGAGACCCAGTACTTC. This encodes CATSRGAYGGNQETQYF.

This clonotype was counted ten times or more. This rearrangement joins TRBV12-3 or TRBV12-4 to TRBJ2-3; 9 nucleotides line up with TRBD2. V lost 8 bases, J lost 3 bases, and 6 bases stayed unmatched. The CDR3 is made up of 14 amino acids. The CDR3 DNA follows: TGTGCCAGCCGGACTAGCGCTTTGACAGATACGCAGTATTTT. Translation: CASRTSALTDTQYF.

The chain couples TRBV29-1 to TRBJ2-7; TRBD1 is a possible D gene (5 bases). Trimming removed 1 base at V and 0 bases at J, with 10 bases between. This CDR3 is 14 amino acids long. CDR1 and CDR2 (germline): SQVTM, ANQGSEA. The CDR3 here is CSVEAPGSSYEQYF. CDR3 in DNA: TGCAGCGTTGAAGCTCCAGGGTCCTCCTACGAGCAGTACTTC.

V usage is TRBV27 and J usage is TRBJ2-7; 7 bases are a match to TRBD1. CDR3 size: 15 residues. The V and J ends lost 6 bases and 8 bases, in that order; junction bases with no gene match: 16. Germline CDR1 is MNHEY and CDR2 is SMNVEV (reference sequence). The CDR3 loop reads CASRGSGTDVIKQYF. CDR3 nucleotides: TGTGCCAGCAGAGGGTCCGGGACAGACGTGATAAAGCAGTACTTC.

The chain uses TRBV10-1 and TRBJ2-1, with a tentative D call TRBD2 (6 bases). The CDR3 extends over 12 amino acids. The V and J ends lost 8 bases and 10 bases respectively, with 15 bases between them. Per the germline V gene, CDR1 is WNHNN and CDR2 is SYGVQD (reference sequence). The CDR3 nucleotides read TGCGCCAGCGGCGGGGCTGGCGGCGAGCAGTTCTTC. This gives the protein CASGGAGGEQFF.

This clonotype was picked up many times. CDR3 amino acids: CASRDTTAAKNIQYF. The CDR3 DNA is TGTGCCAGCAGGGACACGACGGCAGCCAAAAACATTCAGTACTTC. J is TRBJ2-4 and V is TRBV6-6; weak D call: TRBD1 (5 bases). Trimming removed 6 bases from V and 0 bases from J, with 12 bases in between. This CDR3 region has 15 residues. Per the germline V gene, CDR1 is MNHNY and CDR2 is SVGAGI (reference sequence).

The DNA for the CDR3 is TGTGCCAGCAGCTCCCAGGGGGCTGACGAGACCCAGTACTTC. Protein: CASSSQGADETQYF. The gene calls are TRBV7-9 and TRBJ2-5; TRBD1 aligns across 8 bases. The CDR3 totals 14 residues. The junction had 6 bases not matched to a gene; V was cut back by 4 bases and J by 5 bases. Germline CDR1 reads SEHNR; CDR2 reads FQNEAQ (reference sequence).

The chain employs TRBV6-5 and TRBJ1-3; the match to TRBD1 covers 9 bases. Germline lookup yields CDR1 MNHEY and CDR2 SVGAGI. The CDR3 contains 18 residues. V was clipped by 0 bases and J by 1 base; unmatched bases: 7. The CDR3 sequence: CASSYSAGQGRSGNTIYF. DNA of the CDR3: TGTGCCAGCAGTTACTCCGCGGGACAGGGTCGGTCTGGAAACACCATATATTTT.

This clonotype was detected a few times. The rearrangement uses TRBV30 and TRBJ1-1; D is possibly TRBD1 (6 bases). The V gene lost 0 bases and the J gene lost 1 base, with 21 bases spanning the gap. The CDR3 totals 18 residues. CDR1 and CDR2 (germline): GTSNPN, SVGIG (reference sequence). The CDR3 DNA sequence: TGTGCCTGGAGTGTATGGATGCACACAGGGAGTGGGAACACTGAAGCTTTCTTT. This codes for CAWSVWMHTGSGNTEAFF.

By proportion, this clonotype is medium-sized. This chain connects TRBV18 to TRBJ2-6; D is possibly TRBD2 (5 bases). The CDR3 has 15 residues. Germline CDR1 KGHSH, CDR2 LQKENI. The V and J ends lost 2 bases and 4 bases respectively, with 9 bases between them. CDR3 DNA: TGTGCCAGCTCACCAATCGGGAACGGGGCCAACGTCCTGACTTTC. Protein product: CASSPIGNGANVLTF.

This clonotype was counted only a few times. A read error may produce the germline difference seen at one junction end. CDR3 coding DNA: TGTGCCAGCAGGGTGCAGGGGGATGGCGACACCTTC. Residues: CASRVQGDGDTF. The V call is TRBV6-5, the J call TRBJ1-2, with 7 positions matching TRBD1. Germline CDR1 is MNHEY and CDR2 is SVGAGI. The CDR3 has 12 residues.

This chain uses TRBV7-9 with TRBJ2-1, with D hard to call. Germline V gene lookup returns CDR1 SEHNR and CDR2 FQNEAQ (reference sequence). Trimming pared 5 bases from V and 4 bases from J, leaving 12 bases between. The CDR3 runs to 14 residues. CDR3 bases: TGTGCCAGCAGCGGGCAGCCCCTATACAATGAGCAGTTCTTC. This gives the protein CASSGQPLYNEQFF.

This clonotype was picked up many times. This chain uses TRBV6-2 or TRBV6-3 with TRBJ2-1, with 14 bases identical to TRBD2. The germline gives CDR1 MNHEY, CDR2 SVGEGT. The CDR3 extends over 20 amino acids. Trimming at V came to 0 bases and at J to 0 bases, leaving 7 bases not matched to a gene. The CDR3 DNA sequence: TGTGCCAGCAGTTACTCGGGACTAGCGGGAGTGCTGAGCTCCTACAATGAGCAGTTCTTC. Protein sequence: CASSYSGLAGVLSSYNEQFF.

This clonotype was counted once. The chain carries TRBV6-5 and TRBJ1-1, with 10 bases lining up with TRBD1. Germline V lookup: CDR1 MNHEY, CDR2 SVGAGI. The V and J ends lost 4 bases and 4 bases, in that order; junction bases with no gene match: 3. This CDR3 has 14 amino acids. CDR3 sequence reads: CASSWGQGITEAFF. The CDR3 DNA reads TGTGCCAGCAGTTGGGGACAGGGGATCACTGAAGCTTTCTTT.

In this sample, this clonotype turned up a few times. The chain joins TRBV9 to TRBJ2-3, with unresolved D. Germline V gene lookup returns CDR1 SGDLS and CDR2 YYNGEE. This CDR3 has 15 amino acids. V was trimmed by 0 bases and J by 1 base, leaving 9 bases between them. CDR3 sequence reads: CASSVEGGRTDTQYF. Written as DNA, the CDR3 is TGTGCCAGCAGCGTAGAGGGCGGCCGCACAGATACGCAGTATTTT.

This clonotype occurred many times. The V gene is TRBV7-2, the J gene TRBJ1-2; the D gene is possibly TRBD1 (5 bases). Germline CDR1 and CDR2: SGHTA and FQGNSA. This CDR3 spans 16 amino acids. V lost 4 bases and J lost 5, with 20 bases in between. Written as DNA, the CDR3 is TGTGCCAGCAGCTCCCGAGGCTCTTACGGGGGTTATGGCTACACCTTC. This codes for CASSSRGSYGGYGYTF.

In its sample, this clonotype was seen many times. V is TRBV12-3 or TRBV12-4 and J is TRBJ2-1; no reliable D call. Deletions cut 6 bases from V and 0 bases from J, with 21 bases between. The CDR3 is made up of 18 amino acids. Here the CDR3 reads CASSFLRSGVGSYNEQFF. In nucleotides, the CDR3 is TGTGCCAGCAGCTTCCTGAGGAGTGGAGTGGGCTCCTACAATGAGCAGTTCTTC.

This clonotype was found a few times. The V gene is TRBV20-1, the J gene TRBJ1-1; no firm D call. Germline CDR1 DFQATT, CDR2 SNEGSKA (reference sequence). The CDR3 covers 13 residues. The V end lost 2 bases, the J end lost 0 bases, and 7 bases lay between the germline ends. The CDR3 DNA reads TGCAGTGCTAGATTTGCCTTGAACACTGAAGCTTTCTTT. It codes for CSARFALNTEAFF.

This clonotype was observed a few times. This chain joins TRBV6-5 and TRBJ2-7, with D possibly matching TRBD2 (5 bases). Germline V lookup: CDR1 MNHEY, CDR2 SVGAGI. Trimming removed 0 bases from V and 2 bases from J, with 14 bases in between. This CDR3 region has 16 residues. CDR3 in DNA: TGTGCCAGCAGTTACTCGAACGGGGTAAAAGCCTACGAGCAGTACTTC. Its protein is CASSYSNGVKAYEQYF.